This TCR beta chain was documented in a study of blood T cell repertoires in COVID-19. Followed longitudinally, the Seattle patients had been enrolled during active infection. The germline V gene has CDR1 SGHTA and CDR2 FQGNSA. J lost 9 bases, V lost 6 bases, and 13 bases had no gene match. The CDR3 totals 14 residues. Repertoires were generated with immunoSEQ multiplex PCR, while TCRdb's copy carries only in-frame clones and drops some. The table has 150,000 or so clones, approximately 90% seen once; the top ten hold more than 4.5%. The chain carries TRBV7-2 and TRBJ1-1, with 7 bases identical to TRBD1. The source material was peripheral blood. The source is a man aged 25 to 40 with COVID-19, enrolled during active disease. In nucleotides, the CDR3 is TGTGCCAGCAGTCGACTCGGGGGACAGTTCCAAGCTTTCTTT. Translation gives CASSRLGGQFQAFF.